Shown below are 16 T cell receptor beta chains from a single sample sequenced in a study of identical twins. Each CDR3 protein is one row after TCRdb ran MiXCR on the 5' RACE reads. The sample has hundreds of thousands of distinct CDR3 sequences, 7.5% seen once. A further study also used this sample, focusing on yellow fever vaccine responses in identical twins.

Sequences were obtained from memory (CD45RO+) T cells sorted from blood. The receptors here all came from a woman under 30 in good health.

This clonotype was picked up a small number of times. V gene TRBV28 combines with J gene TRBJ1-1; D unresolved. The germline gives CDR1 MDHEN, CDR2 SYDVKM. The CDR3 loop spans 14 amino acids. Trimming removed 4 bases at V and 1 base at J, with 10 bases between. The CDR3 reads CASSSHRPNTEAFF. DNA of the CDR3: TGTGCCAGCAGTTCTCACCGACCGAACACTGAAGCTTTCTTT.

The table lists this clonotype with a few counts. The rearrangement uses TRBV6-1 and TRBJ2-5, with D perhaps TRBD2 (7 bases). The CDR3 is made up of 15 amino acids. Between the trimmed V and J ends, which lost 6 bases and 4 bases, there was a span of 18 bases. Germline CDR1 is MNHNS and CDR2 is SASEGT. CDR3 region: CASSEGLGGLETQYF. The DNA for the CDR3 is TGTGCCAGCAGCGAGGGTCTCGGGGGGCTAGAGACCCAGTACTTC.

The chain recombines TRBV20-1 with TRBJ2-7, with D perhaps matching TRBD2 (6 bases). Germline assignment: CDR1 DFQATT and CDR2 SNEGSKA (reference sequence). Trimming shortened V by 3 bases and J by 6 bases, and 9 bases separated the two germline ends. This CDR3 has 11 amino acids. The CDR3 spells CSARGLPEQYF. In nucleotides, the CDR3 is TGCAGTGCTAGGGGACTGCCCGAGCAGTACTTC.

This clonotype was recorded at least ten times. The rearrangement joins TRBV28 to TRBJ2-2, with no clear D. Trimming shortened V by 7 bases and J by 1 base, and 7 bases separated the two germline ends. Per germline, CDR1 MDHEN and CDR2 SYDVKM. The CDR3 covers 13 residues. CDR3 nucleotides: TGTGCCAGCACAAGCCTGAACACCGGGGAGCTGTTTTTT. Translated: CASTSLNTGELFF.

This clonotype was picked up a small number of times. This chain connects TRBV6-5 to TRBJ2-2; no firm D call. Germline CDR1 MNHEY, CDR2 SVGAGI. Trimming left V 4 bases short and J 1 base short, with 7 bases between. CDR3 length: 14 amino acids. The DNA for the CDR3 is TGTGCCAGCAGTTTCGGAGTGAACACCGGGGAGCTGTTTTTT. The encoded protein is CASSFGVNTGELFF.

This clonotype was counted many times. V and J are TRBV20-1 and TRBJ2-5; TRBD2 is a possible D gene (7 bases). Germline V gives CDR1 DFQATT, CDR2 SNEGSKA (reference sequence). The CDR3 is 14 amino acids. Trimming shortened V by 6 bases and J by 5 bases, and 19 bases separated the two germline ends. The CDR3 nucleotides are TGCAGTGCCTTAGGGGGGGGATCGAGGGAGACCCAGTACTTC. It codes for CSALGGGSRETQYF.

The V and J genes are TRBV20-1 and TRBJ2-7; tentatively, D is TRBD1 (6 bases). The V end was cut by 4 bases, the J end by 1 base, with 14 bases between. The CDR3 has 14 residues. Germline CDR1 is DFQATT and CDR2 is SNEGSKA (reference sequence). CDR3: CSATRGQFSYEQYF. The CDR3 bases are TGCAGTGCTACCCGAGGACAGTTTTCCTACGAGCAGTACTTC.

This clonotype appeared many times. The chain has TRBV5-1 and TRBJ2-5; 7 bases map to TRBD1. Looked up from germline, CDR1 is SGHRS and CDR2 is YFSETQ. The V and J ends lost 5 bases and 0 bases, in that order; junction bases with no gene match: 4. The CDR3 runs to 14 residues. The DNA of the CDR3 is TGCGCCAGCAGTAAACAGGGGAACCAAGAGACCCAGTACTTC. This translates into CASSKQGNQETQYF.

CDR3 region: CAISWQGNSYEQYF. The CDR3 DNA reads as TGTGCCATCAGCTGGCAGGGTAACTCCTACGAGCAGTACTTC. This chain links TRBV10-3 with TRBJ2-7; a weak D match, TRBD1 (5 bases). The ends were cut back, 6 bases at V and 0 bases at J, with 12 bases in the middle. CDR3 length equals 14 residues. The germline V gene encodes CDR1 ENHRY and CDR2 SYGVKD.

This clonotype showed up many times. The chain couples TRBV11-2 to TRBJ2-3; 8 bases line up with TRBD2. V lost 2 bases and J lost 0; bases outside the gene matches: 16. CDR1 is SGHAT, CDR2 FQNNGV, per germline. The CDR3 has 20 residues. CDR3: CASSLRGVTAGGPSTDTQYF. The CDR3 nucleotides are TGTGCCAGCAGCTTAAGGGGGGTTACGGCGGGGGGTCCTAGCACAGATACGCAGTATTTT. Using reference TRBV11-2 and TRBJ2-3 for the parts outside the CDR3, the full variable domain is EAGVAQSPRYKIIEKRQSVAFWCNPISGHATLYWYQQILGQGPKLLIQFQNNGVVDDSQLPKDRFSAERLKGVDSTLKIQPAKLEDSAVYLCASSLRGVTAGGPSTDTQYFGPGTRLTVL.

This clonotype has only a few counts. The V gene is TRBV7-9, the J gene TRBJ2-1; D possibly corresponds to TRBD1 (6 bases). This CDR3 is built from 14 residues. CDR1 is SEHNR and CDR2 is FQNEAQ in the germline V gene (reference sequence). Deletions cut 5 bases from V and 2 bases from J, with 10 bases between. CDR3: CASSPGEPYNEQFF. CDR3 nucleotides: TGTGCCAGCAGCCCAGGGGAGCCCTACAATGAGCAGTTCTTC.

This clonotype was observed a few times. This sequence joins TRBV7-2 and TRBJ2-1; possibly TRBD1 or TRBD2 for D (5 bases each). The CDR3 is 13 residues long. V dropped 5 bases and J dropped 2 bases, with 7 bases sitting between them. Germline V gene lookup returns CDR1 SGHTA and CDR2 FQGNSA. The CDR3 DNA sequence: TGTGCCAGCAGCCAGGGAGCCTACAATGAGCAGTTCTTC. Translated, it gives CASSQGAYNEQFF.

This clonotype was observed a handful of times. This chain joins TRBV6-5 and TRBJ2-3, with D possibly matching TRBD1 (5 bases). Germline CDR1 is MNHEY and CDR2 is SVGAGI. V shed 6 bases and J shed 9 bases, with 13 bases lying between them. The CDR3 sequence is 12 residues long. CDR3 sequence reads: CASSSTGITQYF. CDR3 coding DNA: TGTGCCAGCAGCAGTACAGGTATCACGCAGTATTTT.

The rearrangement joins TRBV7-2 to TRBJ1-1; TRBD1 might be the D (6 bases). Trimming left V 7 bases short and J 2 bases short, with 17 bases between. CDR3 length: 15 residues. Germline-derived CDR1 and CDR2 are SGHTA and FQGNSA. CDR3 sequence: CASTIRTAGNTEAFF. The CDR3 coding sequence is TGTGCCAGCACCATAAGGACAGCGGGAAACACTGAAGCTTTCTTT.

This clonotype was seen more than once but under ten times. The chain links TRBV11-3 to TRBJ2-1; D gene uncertain. The CDR3 contains 13 residues. The ends were cut back, 0 bases at V and 7 bases at J, with 7 bases in the middle. Germline-derived CDR1 and CDR2 are SGHNT and YENEEA. This CDR3 reads CASSLEGRNEQFF. CDR3 bases: TGTGCCAGCAGCTTAGAGGGTCGGAATGAGCAGTTCTTC.

The sample holds a few counts of this clonotype. V usage is TRBV3-1 and J usage is TRBJ2-5; possible D gene TRBD2, 6 bases. V gave up 0 bases and J gave up 6 bases, with 26 bases separating them. The CDR3 loop spans 19 amino acids. Germline lookup yields CDR1 LGHDT and CDR2 YNNKEL (reference sequence). The CDR3 loop reads CASSQDLQLFGSGVKTQYF. The CDR3 bases are TGTGCCAGCAGCCAAGATTTACAGTTGTTTGGCTCGGGGGTGAAGACCCAGTACTTC.